Below are 21 T cell receptor beta chains sequenced from a single sample in a study of beta chain features in type 1 diabetes. cDNA synthesis used the whole RNA isolate, giving expressed TCRB sequences. TCRdb keeps only in-frame clones here, not all; method: immunoSEQ multiplex PCR. The table lists nearly 250,000 clones, 68% of them singletons. Sequencing was done on a sample of naive CD4+ T cells from blood. These receptor sequences come from a man younger than 40 in good health.

This clone has just a few counts. The chain has TRBV10-3 and TRBJ2-6; the D gene is possibly TRBD1 (5 bases). The CDR3 is 17 amino acids. The germline V and J ends were trimmed by 4 bases and 1 base, with 14 bases remaining between them. Germline CDR1 and CDR2: ENHRY and SYGVKD. CDR3 DNA: TGTGCCATCAGTGGGGGCAGGGAAATTTCTGGGGCCAACGTCCTGACTTTC. It yields the protein CAISGGREISGANVLTF.

The chain has TRBV27 and TRBJ2-7; D not resolved. V was trimmed by 8 bases and J by 4 bases, leaving 18 bases between them. This CDR3 has 14 amino acids. Germline assignment: CDR1 MNHEY and CDR2 SMNVEV (reference sequence). The CDR3 region is CASRLGSSVYEQYF. The CDR3, as DNA: TGTGCCAGCCGCCTGGGGTCATCCGTTTACGAGCAGTACTTC.

This sequence joins TRBV5-1 and TRBJ1-1, with D hard to call. The CDR3 extends over 14 amino acids. V shed 1 base and J shed 4 bases, with 11 bases lying between them. Germline lookup yields CDR1 SGHRS and CDR2 YFSETQ. The CDR3 nucleotides read TGCGCCAGCAGCTTGAGTCAGGTCGGCACTGAAGCTTTCTTT. Translated, it gives CASSLSQVGTEAFF.

As DNA, the CDR3 is TGCGCCAGCAGTCCCTCGGCGGGGGCAAGGAACGAGCAGTACTTC. The encoded protein is CASSPSAGARNEQYF. The chain recombines TRBV5-1 with TRBJ2-7; weak D call: TRBD2 (7 bases). CDR3 length: 15 amino acids. Per the germline V gene, CDR1 is SGHRS and CDR2 is YFSETQ. V was trimmed by 5 bases and J by 5 bases, leaving 20 bases between them. Using reference TRBV5-1 and TRBJ2-7 for the parts outside the CDR3, the full variable domain is KAGVTQTPRYLIKTRGQQVTLSCSPISGHRSVSWYQQTPGQGLQFLFEYFSETQRNKGNFPGRFSGRQFSNSRSEMNVSTLELGDSALYLCASSPSAGARNEQYFGPGTRLTVT.

This clone is a singleton in its sample. The rearrangement joins TRBV28 to TRBJ1-1; D may be TRBD1 (5 bases). This CDR3 is 12 amino acids long. In germline, CDR1 is MDHEN, CDR2 SYDVKM. V gave up 7 bases and J gave up 2 bases, with 8 bases separating them. This CDR3 is CASIGGNTEAFF. DNA of the CDR3: TGTGCCAGCATTGGGGGAAACACTGAAGCTTTCTTT. The entire variable domain, with the rest obtained from reference TRBV28 and TRBJ1-1, is as follows: DVKVTQSSRYLVKRTGEKVFLECVQDMDHENMFWYRQDPGLGLRLIYFSYDVKMKEKGDIPEGYSVSREKKERFSLILESASTNQTSMYLCASIGGNTEAFFGQGTRLTVV.

About this clone itself: The sample has other DNA sequences that encode this CDR3 too. V and J are TRBV20-1 and TRBJ2-3; D call uncertain. This CDR3 region has 10 residues. CDR1 and CDR2 from the germline V gene are DFQATT and SNEGSKA (reference sequence). V was trimmed by 6 bases and J by 2 bases, leaving 3 bases between them. The CDR3 DNA reads TGCAGTGCCTCCACAGATACGCAGTATTTT. This codes for CSASTDTQYF.

The rearrangement uses TRBV11-2 and TRBJ2-7; perhaps TRBD1 as D (6 bases). V shed 5 bases and J shed 1 base, with 15 bases lying between them. The germline V gene has CDR1 SGHAT and CDR2 FQNNGV. The CDR3 spans 15 residues. The CDR3 nucleotides are TGTGCCAGCAGCGCAATCATTACAGGGTCCTACGAGCAGTACTTC. Its protein is CASSAIITGSYEQYF.

The chain is built from TRBV13 and TRBJ2-7, with 11 bases aligning to TRBD1. With V trimmed by 6 bases and J by 5 bases, 3 bases remained unmatched. Per the germline V gene, CDR1 is PRHDT and CDR2 is FYEKMQ (reference sequence). This CDR3 is 13 amino acids long. In nucleotides, the CDR3 is TGTGCCAGCAGAAGGACAGGGGGCGACGAGCAGTACTTC. This codes for CASRRTGGDEQYF. Full variable domain (rest looked up from reference TRBV13 and TRBJ2-7): AAGVIQSPRHLIKEKRETATLKCYPIPRHDTVYWYQQGPGQDPQFLISFYEKMQSDKGSIPDRFSAQQFSDYHSELNMSSLELGDSALYFCASRRTGGDEQYFGPGTRLTVT.

This clone appeared once. In DNA, the CDR3 is TGTGCCAGCAGCACGCTCACCGGGGAGCTGTTTTTT. Its translation is CASSTLTGELFF. The V call is TRBV28, the J call TRBJ2-2; D is uncertain. Germline CDR1 MDHEN, CDR2 SYDVKM. V was shortened by 6 bases and J by 4 bases, with 6 bases between the two germline ends. The CDR3 loop spans 12 amino acids.

This sequence joins TRBV30 and TRBJ2-3, with D perhaps TRBD1 (6 bases). CDR1 and CDR2 from the germline V gene are GTSNPN and SVGIG (reference sequence). The CDR3 loop spans 15 amino acids. The V gene lost 0 bases and the J gene lost 1 base, with 11 bases spanning the gap. DNA for the CDR3: TGTGCCTGGAGTGTATCAGGGGTACGCACAGATACGCAGTATTTT. Encoded protein: CAWSVSGVRTDTQYF.

The rearrangement links TRBV9 to TRBJ1-5; D call uncertain. With 4 bases removed from V and 4 bases from J, the gap between germline ends came to 9 bases. Germline V gene data show CDR1 as SGDLS and CDR2 as YYNGEE. CDR3 length: 13 residues. The CDR3 sequence is CASSKTVNQPQHF. The DNA for the CDR3 is TGTGCCAGCAGCAAAACAGTGAATCAGCCCCAGCATTTT.

This clone showed up just a few times. This chain links TRBV7-2 with TRBJ2-3, with D possibly TRBD2 on 6 matching bases. Deletions cut 1 base from V and 4 bases from J, with 9 bases between. The CDR3 contains 14 residues. Germline V CDR1 and CDR2: SGHTA, FQGNSA. In DNA, the CDR3 is TGTGCCAGCAGCTTAGATTGGGGGGCAGATACGCAGTATTTT. Its protein product is CASSLDWGADTQYF.

The rearrangement uses TRBV30 and TRBJ2-1, with D hard to call. This CDR3 has 15 residues. Germline CDR1 is GTSNPN and CDR2 is SVGIG (reference sequence). Trimming cost V 5 bases and J 7 bases, with 21 bases left between them. The chain's CDR3 is CAWGEWGSVPNEQFF. In DNA, the CDR3 is TGTGCCTGGGGGGAATGGGGAAGTGTACCGAATGAGCAGTTCTTC.

Here the CDR3 reads CASSVGWEGRDEQFF. The DNA for the CDR3 is TGTGCCAGCAGCGTAGGGTGGGAGGGCCGCGATGAGCAGTTCTTC. The V call is TRBV9, the J call TRBJ2-1; 7 bases fit TRBD2. The CDR3 sequence is 15 residues long. V was pared by 0 bases and J by 8 bases, with 8 bases of the junction left unmatched. Germline V CDR1 and CDR2: SGDLS, YYNGEE.

The chain recombines TRBV28 with TRBJ2-7; TRBD2 agrees at 8 bases. The CDR3 is 15 residues long. Germline loops: CDR1 MDHEN, CDR2 SYDVKM. The V and J ends lost 7 bases and 9 bases, in that order; junction bases with no gene match: 17. CDR3 amino acids: CASTGRVAEVRRQYF. The CDR3 DNA is TGTGCCAGCACCGGGAGGGTAGCGGAGGTCCGACGGCAGTACTTC.

This chain connects TRBV6-5 to TRBJ2-7; D perhaps matches TRBD1 (6 bases). From germline, CDR1 is MNHEY and CDR2 SVGAGI. CDR3 size: 14 residues. With 2 bases removed from V and 0 bases from J, the gap between germline ends came to 8 bases. The CDR3 DNA sequence: TGTGCCAGCAGTTACGGACAGCTCTCCTACGAGCAGTACTTC. It codes for CASSYGQLSYEQYF.

Here the CDR3 reads CASSGTQGESSYNEQFF. CDR3 bases: TGTGCCAGCAGCGGGACTCAGGGAGAAAGCTCCTACAATGAGCAGTTCTTC. The gene calls are TRBV9 and TRBJ2-1; D tentatively fits TRBD1 or TRBD2 (5 bases each). This CDR3 spans 17 amino acids. V gave up 3 bases and J gave up 0 bases, with 16 bases separating them. Germline CDR1 reads SGDLS; CDR2 reads YYNGEE.

This clone was seen only a few times. This rearrangement joins TRBV4-1 to TRBJ2-5, with D perhaps matching TRBD2 (5 bases). The length of the CDR3 is 15 residues. The germline CDR1 and CDR2 sequences are MGHRA and YSYEKL. Trimming stripped 4 bases from V and 3 bases from J, with 15 bases between. The chain's CDR3 is CASSPARGGEETQYF. In nucleotides, the CDR3 is TGCGCCAGCAGCCCAGCACGAGGAGGAGAAGAGACCCAGTACTTC.

The J gene is TRBJ2-3, the V gene TRBV9; 7 bases match TRBD2. J was trimmed by 5 bases and V by 0 bases; bases with no gene match: 6. Germline V gene sequence: CDR1 SGDLS, CDR2 YYNGEE. The CDR3 has 15 residues. CDR3 coding DNA: TGTGCCAGCAGCGTAGTCGGCGGGAGAGGAGATACGCAGTATTTT. Translated: CASSVVGGRGDTQYF.

This chain connects TRBV27 to TRBJ2-3; 7 bases align to TRBD2. The trim removed 6 bases at V and 2 bases at J, leaving 8 bases unmatched. The CDR3 runs 15 residues. Germline V gene data show CDR1 as MNHEY and CDR2 as SMNVEV (reference sequence). In DNA form, the CDR3 reads TGTGCCAGCAGGAGCGGGACTACAAACACAGATACGCAGTATTTT. Its translation: CASRSGTTNTDTQYF.

The gene calls are TRBV27 and TRBJ2-1, with 11 bases fitting TRBD2. Per germline, CDR1 MNHEY and CDR2 SMNVEV (reference sequence). With 5 bases clipped from V and 7 bases from J, the junction kept 10 bases outside the gene matches. The CDR3 covers 16 residues. The CDR3 bases are TGTGCCAGCAGTCCAGGCACTAGCGGGGGTGGGAATGAGCAGTTCTTC. Its protein is CASSPGTSGGGNEQFF.